Listed below are T cell receptor beta chains from one sample, sequenced in a study of identifying expanded T cells in peripheral blood. Profiling relied on immunoSEQ multiplex PCR, and the TCRdb table lists in-frame clones only, not all of them. This table holds 100,000 to 150,000 clones, about 88% found once. Sequenced: blood. Receptors originate from a person aged 18 to 75 in good health. Each CDR3 is given with its conserved first and last residue. D genes are given only for firm matches. Size is stated for part of the rows, as once, few or many counts, or as a class when the clone is expanded.

>TRBJ2-5|NA|TRBD2|TRBV11-2
CASSGTGGSSETQYF
TGTGCCAGCAGCGGAACGGGGGGATCTTCAGAGACCCAGTACTTC
>TRBJ2-3|once|NA|TRBV5-1
CASSVGTDTQYF
TGCGCCAGCTCGGTTGGGACAGATACGCAGTATTTT
>TRBJ2-1|NA|TRBD2|TRBV19
CASSGGGAENEQFF
TGTGCCAGTAGTGGCGGGGGGGCCGAAAATGAGCAGTTCTTC
>TRBJ2-5|once|NA|TRBV27
CASSPLGRAETQYF
TGTGCCAGCAGTCCGCTGGGAAGAGCAGAGACCCAGTACTTC
>TRBJ2-7|NA|NA|TRBV28
CASISTQALLSEQYF
TGTGCCAGCATCAGCACTCAGGCCCTCTTATCTGAGCAGTACTTC
>TRBJ2-1|NA|TRBD1|TRBV5-1
CASSFGTDYNEQFF
TGCGCCAGCAGCTTCGGGACAGACTACAATGAGCAGTTCTTC
>TRBJ2-2|NA|NA|TRBV6-1
CASSELGANTGELFF
TGTGCCAGCAGTGAATTGGGTGCGAACACCGGGGAGCTGTTTTTT
>TRBJ1-1|NA|NA|TRBV19
CASRPQGTEAFF
TGTGCCAGTAGACCGCAAGGGACTGAAGCTTTCTTT
>TRBJ1-3|NA|TRBD1|TRBV7-9
CASSSGTVRNTIYF
TGTGCCAGCAGCTCGGGGACAGTGCGAAACACCATATATTTT
>TRBJ2-3|NA|TRBD2|TRBV2
CASRNPPGLAGGTDTQYF
TGTGCCAGCAGAAATCCTCCGGGACTAGCGGGGGGCACAGATACGCAGTATTTT
>TRBJ2-7|NA|NA|TRBV19
CASSRPPPAGEQYF
TGTGCCAGTAGTAGACCCCCTCCGGCAGGCGAGCAGTACTTC
>TRBJ2-7|NA|TRBD1|TRBV5-4
CASSLKQGANEQYF
TGTGCCAGCAGCTTGAAACAGGGGGCGAACGAGCAGTACTTC
>TRBJ2-2|NA|NA|TRBV7-9
CASSLAENTGELFF
TGTGCCAGCAGCTTAGCGGAGAACACCGGGGAGCTGTTTTTT